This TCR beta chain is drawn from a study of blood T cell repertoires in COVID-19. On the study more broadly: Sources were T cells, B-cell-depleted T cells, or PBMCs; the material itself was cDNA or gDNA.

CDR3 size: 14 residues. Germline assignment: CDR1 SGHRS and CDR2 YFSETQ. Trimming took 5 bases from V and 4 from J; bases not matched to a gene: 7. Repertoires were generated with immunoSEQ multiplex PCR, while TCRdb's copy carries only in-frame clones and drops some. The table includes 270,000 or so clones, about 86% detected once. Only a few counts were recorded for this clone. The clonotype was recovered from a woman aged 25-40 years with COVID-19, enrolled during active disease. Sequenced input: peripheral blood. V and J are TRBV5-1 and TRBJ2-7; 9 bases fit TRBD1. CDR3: CASSPPGQGYEQYF. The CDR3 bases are TGCGCCAGCAGTCCCCCGGGACAGGGATACGAGCAGTACTTC.